This T cell receptor (beta chain) was captured by sequencing in a study of blood T cells in healthy people across ages. Trimming took off 0 bases at V and 8 bases at J, with 16 bases between the two ends. The CDR3 contains 15 residues. CDR1 and CDR2 from the germline V gene are SGHDN and FVKESK. Each donor's blood draw was roughly 9.5 milliliters of peripheral blood. PCR was performed a second time for about 7 to 11 cycles using a sample-barcoded 5' primer and a J-beta primer mix. MiXCR was run by TCRdb on the 5' RACE reads, yielding one entry per CDR3 protein. The table includes roughly 500,000 distinct CDR3 sequences, less than 25% detected once. In addition, the sample was reused for a study of T cells of mothers and their children. That work contributes: cDNA was synthesized from all extracted RNA at roughly 1.6 ug per reaction.

The chain employs TRBV14 and TRBJ1-2; D is possibly TRBD1 (6 bases). This clonotype was obtained from a boy younger than 18 in good health. The sequenced material came from blood. This CDR3 reads CASSQEGRQGRGYTF. The CDR3 DNA is TGTGCCAGCAGCCAAGAAGGTCGGCAGGGGCGAGGCTACACCTTC.